The 32 T cell receptor beta chains below come from one sample, sequenced in a study of blood T cell repertoires in COVID-19. The protocol was immunoSEQ multiplex PCR, while the TCRdb copy is restricted to in-frame clones and leaves out a portion. The profile shows roughly 340,000 clones, about 89% of them singletons. The sequenced sample consisted of peripheral blood. The receptor source for this set is a woman aged 25 to 39 with COVID-19, enrolled during active disease.

The chain is built from TRBV4-3 and TRBJ2-1, with 7 bases fitting TRBD2. V gave up 2 bases and J gave up 4 bases; unmatched junction bases: 8. Germline V gene sequence: CDR1 LGHNA, CDR2 YSLEER. The CDR3 is made up of 16 amino acids. CDR3 in amino acids: CASSQNLAATYNEQFF. Written as DNA, the CDR3 is TGCGCCAGCAGCCAAAACCTAGCGGCTACTTACAATGAGCAGTTCTTC.

This chain links TRBV24-1 with TRBJ2-3; the D is unclear. Germline assignment: CDR1 KGHDR and CDR2 SFDVKD. The CDR3 spans 16 residues. V lost 2 bases and J 2 bases, leaving 13 bases between the germline ends. The DNA for the CDR3 is TGTGCCACCAGTGATTACACCAAGCGCCCCACAGATACGCAGTATTTT. This codes for CATSDYTKRPTDTQYF.

As DNA, the CDR3 is TGTGCCAGTAGTACCCGATTGCAGTTGCAAGAAGAGACCCAGTACTTC. Translating it yields CASSTRLQLQEETQYF. The chain employs TRBV19 and TRBJ2-5, with D uncertain. Germline-derived CDR1 and CDR2 are LNHDA and SQIVND (reference sequence). The CDR3 is 16 amino acids. V dropped 4 bases and J dropped 3 bases, with 18 bases sitting between them.

The genes are TRBV7-9 and TRBJ2-3, with a tentative D call TRBD2 (6 bases). CDR1 and CDR2 from the germline V gene are SEHNR and FQNEAQ (reference sequence). This CDR3 comprises 18 residues. Trimming took 5 bases from V and 0 from J, leaving 21 bases between them. CDR3 in amino acids: CASSHPPGRGSSTDTQYF. In DNA, the CDR3 is TGTGCCAGCAGCCACCCACCCGGGCGGGGATCTAGCACAGATACGCAGTATTTT.

This chain joins TRBV30 and TRBJ2-7, with 10 bases fitting TRBD1. The CDR3 loop spans 22 amino acids. The germline V gene encodes CDR1 GTSNPN and CDR2 SVGIG (reference sequence). V shed 2 bases, J shed 7 bases, and the junction held 32 bases outside the gene matches. This CDR3 reads CAWSIPNLSATGGNDRDGEQYF. CDR3 nucleotides: TGTGCCTGGAGTATCCCGAACCTCTCCGCGACAGGGGGCAATGATCGTGATGGGGAGCAGTACTTC.

The chain joins TRBV7-2 to TRBJ2-5; D call uncertain. The CDR3 is 13 residues long. Trimming removed 2 bases at V and 2 bases at J, with 6 bases between. Germline V CDR1 and CDR2: SGHTA, FQGNSA. This CDR3 is CASSLIEQETQYF. The CDR3 nucleotides read TGTGCCAGCAGCTTAATAGAGCAAGAGACCCAGTACTTC.

V and J are TRBV24-1 and TRBJ2-1; 9 bases match TRBD2. Looked up from germline, CDR1 is KGHDR and CDR2 is SFDVKD. This CDR3 is built from 16 residues. Trimming took 8 bases from V and 6 from J; bases not matched to a gene: 13. The CDR3 spells CATNTGASGRINEQFF. CDR3 DNA: TGTGCCACCAATACAGGGGCAAGCGGGAGGATCAATGAGCAGTTCTTC.

This clone occurred a few times. This sequence joins TRBV29-1 and TRBJ2-7, with a weak D call TRBD1 (6 bases). From germline, CDR1 is SQVTM and CDR2 ANQGSEA. V was cut by 6 bases and J by 3 bases, with 9 bases left in between. There are 11 residues in the CDR3. CDR3 sequence reads: CSVVDSYEQYF. The DNA of the CDR3 is TGCAGCGTCGTGGACAGCTACGAGCAGTACTTC.

In its sample, this clone was seen once. The chain joins TRBV3-1 (or the pseudogene TRBV3-2) to TRBJ1-1, with a tentative D call TRBD1 (5 bases). This CDR3 is built from 14 residues. Trimming took off 4 bases at V and 7 bases at J, with 16 bases between the two ends. CDR1 is LGHDT, CDR2 YNNKEL, per germline (reference sequence). The CDR3 region is CASSLSRAVVEAFF. In nucleotides, the CDR3 is TGTGCCAGCAGCCTCAGCAGGGCGGTAGTTGAAGCTTTCTTT.

V and J are TRBV15 and TRBJ2-2; 12 bases map to TRBD2. V was clipped by 2 bases and J by 3 bases; unmatched bases: 7. Germline CDR1 LNHNV, CDR2 YYDKDF (reference sequence). The CDR3 extends over 18 amino acids. The CDR3 loop reads CATSRPTGLAGYTGELFF. In DNA form, the CDR3 reads TGTGCCACCAGCAGACCGACCGGACTAGCGGGGTACACCGGGGAGCTGTTTTTT.

For the CDR3, the DNA is TGTGCCAGCAGCGGAACAGGGGGCGGCACTGAAGCTTTCTTT. As protein: CASSGTGGGTEAFF. The chain employs TRBV7-9 and TRBJ1-1; TRBD1 matches at 9 bases. V shed 5 bases, J shed 4 bases, and the junction held 5 bases outside the gene matches. The CDR3 loop spans 14 amino acids. Germline CDR1 is SEHNR and CDR2 is FQNEAQ (reference sequence).

The chain uses TRBV7-9 and TRBJ1-5; D is undetermined. Between the trimmed V and J ends, which lost 2 bases and 7 bases, there was a span of 6 bases. This CDR3 contains 12 residues. Germline CDR1 reads SEHNR; CDR2 reads FQNEAQ (reference sequence). This chain's CDR3 is CASSLWEQPQHF. The CDR3 bases are TGTGCCAGCAGCTTATGGGAGCAGCCCCAGCATTTT.

J is TRBJ2-5 and V is TRBV19; D gene unclear. The CDR3 covers 15 residues. Trimming removed 0 bases from V and 7 bases from J, with 15 bases in between. Germline lookup yields CDR1 LNHDA and CDR2 SQIVND (reference sequence). Here the CDR3 reads CASSIEWRSSGTQYF. The CDR3 DNA reads TGTGCCAGTAGTATAGAGTGGAGATCGTCCGGGACCCAGTACTTC.

The J gene is TRBJ2-3, the V gene TRBV4-1; TRBD1 matches at 7 bases. The length of the CDR3 is 18 residues. Germline values: CDR1 MGHRA, CDR2 YSYEKL. J was trimmed by 0 bases and V by 0 bases; bases with no gene match: 9. DNA for the CDR3: TGCGCCAGCAGCCAAGATCTTGGGACAGCCTATAGCACAGATACGCAGTATTTT. Encoded protein: CASSQDLGTAYSTDTQYF.

CDR3 residues: CASSTDRVSVGNTIYF. The DNA for the CDR3 is TGTGCCAGCAGCACAGACAGGGTCTCCGTTGGAAACACCATATATTTT. The chain uses TRBV11-2 and TRBJ1-3, with 7 bases identical to TRBD1. The CDR3 runs 16 residues. Trimming took 5 bases from V and 3 from J; bases not matched to a gene: 10. Per the germline V gene, CDR1 is SGHAT and CDR2 is FQNNGV.

The CDR3: CASSHFRGAEVTDTQYF. The CDR3 bases are TGTGCCAGCAGCCACTTCCGGGGGGCCGAGGTCACAGATACGCAGTATTTT. V and J are TRBV7-9 and TRBJ2-3, with D possibly TRBD2 on 7 matching bases. Germline lookup yields CDR1 SEHNR and CDR2 FQNEAQ (reference sequence). Trimming removed 5 bases at V and 2 bases at J, with 20 bases between. The CDR3 spans 17 residues.

CDR3 protein: CASSLSARGVGYTF. In DNA form, the CDR3 reads TGTGCCAGCAGTTTATCGGCCAGGGGAGTGGGCTACACCTTC. The J gene is TRBJ1-2, the V gene TRBV27; maybe TRBD1 (6 bases). This CDR3 has 14 amino acids. The V gene's germline CDR1 is MNHEY and CDR2 SMNVEV (reference sequence). V lost 0 bases, J lost 8 bases, and 13 bases lay in between.

V usage is TRBV4-3 and J usage is TRBJ2-2, with 10 bases lining up with TRBD2. CDR1 and CDR2 (germline): LGHNA, YSLEER. J lost 2 bases, V lost 4 bases, and 7 bases had no gene match. The CDR3 length is 17 residues. For the CDR3, the DNA is TGCGCCAGCAGCCCGAAGAGCGGGAGGGGTAACACCGGGGAGCTGTTTTTT. Translation: CASSPKSGRGNTGELFF.

The rearrangement joins TRBV3-1 (or the pseudogene TRBV3-2) to TRBJ2-5, with D perhaps TRBD2 (5 bases). CDR3 size: 14 residues. Germline CDR1 LGHDT, CDR2 YNNKEL (reference sequence). The ends were cut back, 3 bases at V and 5 bases at J, with 13 bases in the middle. CDR3 sequence (DNA): TGTGCCAGCAGCCAGAATGCGGGTCAGGAGACCCAGTACTTC. Translating it yields CASSQNAGQETQYF.

The gene calls are TRBV28 and TRBJ1-3; D is unresolved. Trimming removed 2 bases at V and 4 bases at J, with 15 bases between. The CDR3 covers 16 residues. Germline V gives CDR1 MDHEN, CDR2 SYDVKM. CDR3 bases: TGTGCCAGCAGTTTAATCGGATGGGCTTCGGGAAACACCATATATTTT. This encodes CASSLIGWASGNTIYF.

The genes are TRBV19 and TRBJ2-5; 7 positions match TRBD1. The CDR3 runs 13 residues. With V trimmed by 7 bases and J by 2 bases, 4 bases remained unmatched. Germline V gene data show CDR1 as LNHDA and CDR2 as SQIVND (reference sequence). The CDR3 coding sequence is TGTGCCAGTACCCAGGGGGATCAAGAGACCCAGTACTTC. Protein sequence: CASTQGDQETQYF.

As concerns this clone: Its ends do not fully match the called genes, so a read error is possible. The genes are TRBV5-4 and TRBJ2-2; TRBD2 agrees at 10 bases. Germline CDR1 is SGHNT and CDR2 is YYREEE (reference sequence). The CDR3 length is 17 residues. The CDR3 nucleotides read TGTGCCAGCAGGTTGACTAGCGGGTGGGCGAACACCGGGAAGCTGTTTTTT. This translates into CASRLTSGWANTGKLFF.

CDR3 sequence (DNA): TGCGCCAGCAGCCAAGCAATAGGACAGGGGGCCACTGAAGCTTTCTTT. Amino acid sequence: CASSQAIGQGATEAFF. The gene calls are TRBV4-3 and TRBJ1-1; the match to TRBD1 covers 11 bases. The CDR3 loop spans 16 amino acids. CDR1 LGHNA and CDR2 YSLEER come from the germline V gene. Trimming cost V 1 base and J 4 bases; bases outside gene matches: 5.

The CDR3 loop is CASSQGGTSGSWTDTQYF. CDR3 sequence (DNA): TGTGCCAGCAGCCAAGGTGGGACTAGCGGGAGCTGGACGGATACGCAGTATTTT. The chain is built from TRBV9 and TRBJ2-3; 14 nucleotides match TRBD2. The CDR3 has 18 residues. Germline V lookup: CDR1 SGDLS, CDR2 YYNGEE. Trimming cost V 4 bases and J 6 bases; bases outside gene matches: 13.

The genes are TRBV7-9 and TRBJ2-7; tentative D call: TRBD2 (6 bases). V lost 5 bases and J 0 bases, leaving 8 bases between the germline ends. CDR3 size: 13 residues. Germline V CDR1 and CDR2: SEHNR, FQNEAQ (reference sequence). The CDR3: CASSDGGSYEQYF. CDR3 in DNA: TGTGCCAGCAGCGACGGGGGCTCCTACGAGCAGTACTTC.

V and J are TRBV6-5 and TRBJ2-7, with D tentatively TRBD1 (5 bases). The germline CDR1 and CDR2 sequences are MNHEY and SVGAGI. This CDR3 region has 12 residues. V shed 6 bases and J shed 4 bases, with 10 bases lying between them. Here the CDR3 reads CASSPDRYEQYF. The CDR3 DNA is TGTGCCAGCAGCCCCGACAGATACGAGCAGTACTTC.

The chain recombines TRBV10-1 with TRBJ2-1, with a weak D call TRBD2 (6 bases). This CDR3 is built from 13 residues. The germline V and J ends were trimmed by 2 bases and 10 bases, with 12 bases remaining between them. Germline assignment: CDR1 WNHNN and CDR2 SYGVQD (reference sequence). The CDR3 sequence is CASSEGWGGEQFF. The CDR3 DNA reads as TGCGCCAGCAGTGAGGGGTGGGGAGGAGAGCAGTTCTTC.

This chain links TRBV14 with TRBJ2-1, with 8 positions matching TRBD1. CDR1 and CDR2 (germline): SGHDN, FVKESK. This CDR3 spans 17 amino acids. J lost 5 bases, V lost 0 bases, and 9 bases had no gene match. The CDR3 nucleotides read TGTGCCAGCAGCCAAGAGCTGTACAGGGGGGACAACAATGAGCAGTTCTTC. This sequence encodes CASSQELYRGDNNEQFF.

This clone was seen just once. The chain employs TRBV14 and TRBJ2-1; the match to TRBD2 covers 11 bases. CDR1 is SGHDN and CDR2 is FVKESK in the germline V gene. This CDR3 has 17 residues. V was pared by 4 bases and J by 6 bases, with 11 bases of the junction left unmatched. CDR3 sequence: CASSLHFLAGGRNEQFF. CDR3 coding DNA: TGTGCCAGCAGCCTCCACTTCCTAGCGGGAGGACGCAATGAGCAGTTCTTC.

This rearrangement joins TRBV10-1 to TRBJ1-6; TRBD1 is a possible D gene (5 bases). Germline CDR1 and CDR2: WNHNN and SYGVQD (reference sequence). This CDR3 spans 13 amino acids. V lost 4 bases and J 8 bases, leaving 9 bases between the germline ends. The CDR3 DNA sequence: TGCGCCAGCAGTGGCAGGGTTGATTCACCCCTCCACTTT. Residues: CASSGRVDSPLHF.

The rearrangement uses TRBV2 and TRBJ2-3, with D tentatively TRBD1 (5 bases). The length of the CDR3 is 18 residues. V was trimmed by 1 base and J by 1 base, leaving 18 bases between them. Germline V gene sequence: CDR1 SNHLY, CDR2 FYNNEI. CDR3 DNA: TGTGCCAGCAGTGAAGATCCCTTAGGGGCCGGTCGCACAGATACGCAGTATTTT. Its translation is CASSEDPLGAGRTDTQYF. Full variable domain (missing parts from reference TRBV2 and TRBJ2-3): EPEVTQTPSHQVTQMGQEVILRCVPISNHLYFYWYRQILGQKVEFLVSFYNNEISEKSEIFDDQFSVERPDGSNFTLKIRSTKLEDSAMYFCASSEDPLGAGRTDTQYFGPGTRLTVL.

The CDR3 DNA reads as TGTGCCAGCTCACCGGCTAGCGGAAGCACAGATACGCAGTATTTT. Translating gives CASSPASGSTDTQYF. This chain joins TRBV18 and TRBJ2-3, with 7 bases that match TRBD2. With V trimmed by 3 bases and J by 0 bases, 3 bases remained unmatched. The CDR3 length is 15 residues. Germline loops: CDR1 KGHSH, CDR2 LQKENI.